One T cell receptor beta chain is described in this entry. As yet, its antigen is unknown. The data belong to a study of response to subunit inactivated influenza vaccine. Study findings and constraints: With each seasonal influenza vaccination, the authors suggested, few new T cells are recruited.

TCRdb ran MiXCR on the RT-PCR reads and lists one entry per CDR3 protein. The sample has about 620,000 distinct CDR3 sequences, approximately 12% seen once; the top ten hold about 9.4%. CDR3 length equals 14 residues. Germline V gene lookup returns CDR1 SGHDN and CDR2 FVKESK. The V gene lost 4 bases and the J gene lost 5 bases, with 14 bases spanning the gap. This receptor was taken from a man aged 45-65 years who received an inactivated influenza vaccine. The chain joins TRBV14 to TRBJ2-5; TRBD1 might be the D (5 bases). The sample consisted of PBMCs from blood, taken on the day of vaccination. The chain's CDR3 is CASSPQNHRETQYF. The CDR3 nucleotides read TGTGCCAGCAGCCCCCAGAATCACAGGGAGACCCAGTACTTC. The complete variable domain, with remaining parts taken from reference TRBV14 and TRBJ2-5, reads EAGVTQFPSHSVIEKGQTVTLRCDPISGHDNLYWYRRVMGKEIKFLLHFVKESKQDESGMPNNRFLAERTGGTYSTLKVQPAELEDSGVYFCASSPQNHRETQYFGPGTRLLVL.